This record covers a single TCR beta chain. Its matching antigen is unknown. This record belongs to a study of Ad26.COV2.S vaccination and SARS-CoV-2 variants. Across the whole study: Ad26.COV2.S was injected intramuscularly once or twice, 56 days apart. Overall study findings and caveats: Non-spike TCR breadth showed similarity between vaccine and placebo recipients. Vaccine recipients had higher spike-specific TCR breadth than placebo recipients. It was reported that spike-specific CD8+ and CD4+ T cell responses were substantially broad after vaccination.

TCRdb keeps only in-frame clones here, not all; method: immunoSEQ multiplex PCR. The top ten clones hold 3.5% to 4% of a sample with 400,000 to 500,000 clones, over 75% of them seen once. Noted treatment: some 19 received Ad26.COV2.S at low or high dose, single or two shots; about five received placebo; per-sample allocation not given. Following the first vaccine or placebo injection, samples were taken on day 63. V trimming: 2 bases; J trimming: 4 bases; junction bases outside the gene matches: 4. The CDR3 is made up of 14 amino acids. The germline CDR1 and CDR2 sequences are SNHLY and FYNNEI. Sample: peripheral blood, taken in a trial of Ad26.COV2.S vaccine versus placebo. This receptor was identified in a person aged 18-65 years who received the Ad26.COV2.S COVID-19 vaccine or a placebo. V is TRBV2 and J is TRBJ1-2, with TRBD1 identical over 7 bases. This CDR3 reads CASSEIRGPYGYTF. CDR3 bases: TGTGCCAGCAGTGAAATTAGGGGGCCCTATGGCTACACCTTC.